A selection of T cell receptor beta chains follows, all from one sample in a study of blood T cell repertoires in COVID-19. Assay: immunoSEQ multiplex PCR; the TCRdb copy retains only in-frame clones and omits some. The profile shows approximately 120,000 clones, 86% of them singletons. The material sequenced was peripheral blood. The source of these receptors is a human donor in a cohort sampled during active COVID-19. CDR3s include the opening cysteine and the closing phenylalanine or tryptophan. A D gene is named only where the DNA matches it firmly. Only part of the rows carry a size: once, few, many, or a class if the clone is expanded.

V	J	D	size	CDR3	DNA
TRBV7-8	TRBJ2-1	TRBD2	NA	CASSPGLASYNEQFF	TGTGCCAGCAGCCCGGGACTAGCGTCTTACAATGAGCAGTTCTTC
TRBV23-1	TRBJ2-7	NA	once	CASSQSSPKDTTYEQYF	TGCGCCAGCAGTCAATCATCGCCAAAGGACACCACCTACGAGCAGTACTTC
TRBV5-4	TRBJ2-5	NA	NA	CASSLAVGAAGQETQYF	TGTGCCAGCAGCTTAGCCGTGGGTGCGGCGGGCCAAGAGACCCAGTACTTC
TRBV4-1	TRBJ1-4	TRBD1	once	CASSQFGTGYNEKLFF	TGCGCCAGCAGCCAATTCGGGACAGGGTATAATGAAAAGCTGTTTTTT
TRBV4-1	TRBJ2-1	TRBD2	NA	CASSQGPQTSGTLRTVNEQFF	TGCGCCAGCAGCCAAGGACCTCAGACTAGCGGAACCTTAAGAACAGTAAATGAGCAGTTCTTC
TRBV6-1	TRBJ2-7	NA	NA	CASSEGHLSYEQYF	TGTGCCAGCAGTGAGGGACACCTGTCCTACGAGCAGTACTTC
TRBV28	TRBJ2-1	NA	NA	CASSGPHRAYNEQFF	TGTGCCAGCAGTGGGCCCCATAGAGCCTACAATGAGCAGTTCTTC
TRBV4-3	TRBJ1-1	NA	once	CASSPVDRNTEAFF	TGCGCCAGCAGCCCCGTGGACAGGAACACTGAAGCTTTCTTT
TRBV19	TRBJ2-7	NA	NA	CASSLQGYEQYF	TGTGCCAGTAGCCTACAGGGCTACGAGCAGTACTTC
TRBV2	TRBJ2-1	NA	NA	CASRPDIEQFF	TGTGCCAGCAGACCCGACATTGAGCAGTTCTTC
TRBV27	TRBJ2-7	NA	NA	CATRRGGNEQYF	TGTGCCACCCGGAGGGGGGGGAACGAGCAGTACTTC
TRBV4-3	TRBJ2-1	NA	NA	CASSQDPRGEQFF	TGCGCCAGCAGCCAAGATCCAAGGGGGGAGCAGTTCTTC
TRBV6-5	TRBJ2-7	TRBD2	NA	CASSSGTSESSYEQYF	TGTGCCAGCAGTTCCGGGACTAGCGAAAGCTCCTACGAGCAGTACTTC
TRBV5-1	TRBJ1-2	TRBD1	NA	CASSFSGTVTSYTF	TGCGCCAGCAGCTTCTCCGGGACAGTTACAAGCTACACCTTC
TRBV18	TRBJ2-2	NA	NA	CASLWSGSTGELFF	TGTGCCAGTCTTTGGTCTGGCTCCACCGGGGAGCTGTTTTTT
TRBV19	TRBJ1-1	NA	NA	CASSIGAGRTEAFF	TGTGCCAGTAGTATAGGAGCGGGTCGGACTGAAGCTTTCTTT
TRBV28	TRBJ2-1	TRBD2	NA	CASSLASGRAGHNEQFF	TGTGCCAGCAGTTTAGCGAGCGGGAGGGCCGGTCACAATGAGCAGTTCTTC
TRBV25-1	TRBJ2-1	TRBD2	NA	CASSEFYIGLAGHEQFF	TGTGCCAGCAGTGAATTTTATATCGGACTAGCGGGACATGAGCAGTTCTTC
TRBV11-2	TRBJ1-2	TRBD1	few	CASSRSGQEKGYTF	TGTGCCAGCAGCCGGTCAGGACAGGAGAAAGGCTACACCTTC
TRBV12-5	TRBJ2-3	NA	NA	CASGLTGGLNTQYF	TGTGCTAGTGGTTTAACCGGGGGGCTGAATACGCAGTATTTT
TRBV6-2/TRBV6-3	TRBJ1-3	NA	once	CASSYSKKGVSGNTIYF	TGTGCCAGCAGTTACTCGAAGAAAGGGGTTTCTGGAAACACCATATATTTT
TRBV3-1/TRBV3-2	TRBJ2-1	NA	NA	CASSQGRGNFYNEQFF	TGTGCCAGCAGCCAAGGTAGGGGGAATTTTTACAATGAGCAGTTCTTC
TRBV6-5	TRBJ1-3	NA	NA	CASGGRLSGNTIYF	TGTGCCAGTGGCGGCCGTCTCTCTGGAAACACCATATATTTT
TRBV7-2	TRBJ2-5	NA	NA	CASSLATGETQYF	TGTGCCAGCAGCTTAGCTACAGGAGAGACCCAGTACTTC
TRBV3-1/TRBV3-2	TRBJ2-1	TRBD2	NA	CASSQGGGGRYEQFF	TGTGCCAGCAGCCAAGGGGGGGGAGGTAGGTATGAGCAGTTCTTC
TRBV12-3/TRBV12-4	TRBJ1-1	TRBD1	NA	CASSWDRNTEAFF	TGTGCCAGCAGCTGGGACAGGAACACTGAAGCTTTCTTT
TRBV7-9	TRBJ1-2	TRBD1	few	CASSLQQGGNGYTF	TGTGCCAGCAGCTTACAACAGGGGGGTAACGGCTACACCTTC
TRBV6-6	TRBJ1-2	TRBD1	NA	CASSQTGTGEDVDGYTF	TGTGCCAGCAGTCAAACCGGGACAGGGGAGGATGTGGATGGCTACACCTTC
TRBV6-5	TRBJ2-1	NA	once	CASTADRNEQFF	TGTGCCAGCACCGCCGACAGAAATGAGCAGTTCTTC